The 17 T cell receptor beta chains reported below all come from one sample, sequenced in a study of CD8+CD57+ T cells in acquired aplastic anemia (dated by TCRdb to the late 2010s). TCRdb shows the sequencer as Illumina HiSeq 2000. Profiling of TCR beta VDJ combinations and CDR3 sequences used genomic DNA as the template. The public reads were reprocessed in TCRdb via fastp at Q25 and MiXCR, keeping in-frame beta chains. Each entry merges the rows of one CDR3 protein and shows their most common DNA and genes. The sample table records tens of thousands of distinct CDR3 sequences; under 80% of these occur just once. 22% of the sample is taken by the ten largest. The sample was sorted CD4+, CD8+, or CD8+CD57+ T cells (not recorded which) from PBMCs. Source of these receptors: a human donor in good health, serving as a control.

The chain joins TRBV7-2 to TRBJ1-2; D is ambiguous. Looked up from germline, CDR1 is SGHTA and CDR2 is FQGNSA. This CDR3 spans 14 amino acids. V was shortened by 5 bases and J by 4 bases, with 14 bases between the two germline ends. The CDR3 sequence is CASSPGITVYGYTF. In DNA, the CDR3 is TGTGCCAGCAGCCCGGGTATTACCGTCTATGGCTACACCTTC.

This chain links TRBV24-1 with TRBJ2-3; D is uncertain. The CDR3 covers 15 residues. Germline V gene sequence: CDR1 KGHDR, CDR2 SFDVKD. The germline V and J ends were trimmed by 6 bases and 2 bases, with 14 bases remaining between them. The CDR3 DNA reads TGTGCCACCAGTCTACACGGCTCATCCACAGATACGCAGTATTTT. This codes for CATSLHGSSTDTQYF.

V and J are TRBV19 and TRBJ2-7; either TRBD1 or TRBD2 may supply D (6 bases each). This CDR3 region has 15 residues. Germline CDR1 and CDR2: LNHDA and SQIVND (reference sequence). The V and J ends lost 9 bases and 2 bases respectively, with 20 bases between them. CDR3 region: CARSAGGGGTYEQYF. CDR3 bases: TGTGCCAGAAGCGCTGGCGGAGGGGGAACCTACGAGCAGTACTTC.

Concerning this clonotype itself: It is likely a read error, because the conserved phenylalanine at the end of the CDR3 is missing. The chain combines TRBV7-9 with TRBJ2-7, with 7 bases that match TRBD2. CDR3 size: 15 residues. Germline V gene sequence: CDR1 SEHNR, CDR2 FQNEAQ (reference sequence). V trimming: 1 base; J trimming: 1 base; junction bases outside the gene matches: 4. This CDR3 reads CASSLEASGSYEQYL. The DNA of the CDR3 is TGTGCCAGCAGCTTAGAGGCTAGCGGTTCCTACGAGCAGTACCTC.

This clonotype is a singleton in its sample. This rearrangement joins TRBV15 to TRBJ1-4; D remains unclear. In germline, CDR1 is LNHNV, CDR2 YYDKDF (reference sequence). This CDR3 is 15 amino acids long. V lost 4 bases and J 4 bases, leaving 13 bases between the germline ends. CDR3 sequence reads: CATSTRGVLNEKLFF. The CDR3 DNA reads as TGTGCCACCAGCACCCGCGGGGTCCTTAATGAAAAACTGTTTTTT.

Here the CDR3 reads CASSYRVGYNSPLHF. DNA of the CDR3: TGTGCCAGCAGTTACAGGGTCGGGTATAATTCACCCCTCCACTTT. The V and J genes are TRBV6-5 and TRBJ1-6, with no clear D. Between the trimmed V and J ends, which lost 2 bases and 4 bases, there was a span of 9 bases. Looked up from germline, CDR1 is MNHEY and CDR2 is SVGAGI. CDR3 size: 15 residues.

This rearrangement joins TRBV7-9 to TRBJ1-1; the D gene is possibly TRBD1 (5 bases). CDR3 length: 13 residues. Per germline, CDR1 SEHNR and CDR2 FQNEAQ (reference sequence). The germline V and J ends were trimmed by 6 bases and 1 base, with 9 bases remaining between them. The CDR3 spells CASSEGQNTEAFF. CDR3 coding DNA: TGTGCCAGCAGTGAAGGACAGAACACTGAAGCTTTCTTT. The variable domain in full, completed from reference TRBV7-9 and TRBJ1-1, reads DTGVSQNPRHKITKRGQNVTFRCDPISEHNRLYWYRQTLGQGPEFLTYFQNEAQLEKSRLLSDRFSAERPKGSFSTLEIQRTEQGDSAMYLCASSEGQNTEAFFGQGTRLTVV.

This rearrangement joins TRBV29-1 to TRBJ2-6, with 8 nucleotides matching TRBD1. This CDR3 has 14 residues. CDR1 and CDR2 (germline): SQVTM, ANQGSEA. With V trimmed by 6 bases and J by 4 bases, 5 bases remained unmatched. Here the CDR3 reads CSVGQGAGANVLTF. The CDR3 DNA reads TGCAGCGTGGGTCAGGGGGCCGGGGCCAACGTCCTGACTTTC.

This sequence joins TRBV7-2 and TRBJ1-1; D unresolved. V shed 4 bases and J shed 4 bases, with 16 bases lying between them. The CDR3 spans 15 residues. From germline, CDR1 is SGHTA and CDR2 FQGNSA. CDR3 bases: TGTGCCAGCAGCTCATCCTTGTCCAAGGGCACTGAAGCTTTCTTT. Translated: CASSSSLSKGTEAFF.

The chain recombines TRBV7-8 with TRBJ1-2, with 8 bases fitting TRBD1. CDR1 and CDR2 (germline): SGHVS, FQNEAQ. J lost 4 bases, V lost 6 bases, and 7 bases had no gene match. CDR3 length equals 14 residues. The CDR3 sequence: CASSLFTGGYGYTF. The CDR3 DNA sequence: TGTGCCAGCAGTCTGTTCACAGGGGGCTATGGCTACACCTTC.

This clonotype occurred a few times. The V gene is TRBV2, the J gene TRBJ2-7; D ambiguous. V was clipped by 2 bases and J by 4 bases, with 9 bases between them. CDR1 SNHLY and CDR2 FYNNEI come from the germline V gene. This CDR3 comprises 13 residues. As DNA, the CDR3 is TGTGCCAGCAGTGAACCGCCTATTTACGAGCAGTACTTC. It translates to CASSEPPIYEQYF.

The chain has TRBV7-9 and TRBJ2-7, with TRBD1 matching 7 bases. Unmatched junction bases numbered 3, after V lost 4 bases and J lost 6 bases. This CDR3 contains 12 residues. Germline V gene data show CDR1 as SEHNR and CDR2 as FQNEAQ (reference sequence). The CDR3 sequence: CASSSDRAEQYF. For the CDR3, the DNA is TGTGCCAGCAGCTCCGACAGGGCCGAGCAGTACTTC.

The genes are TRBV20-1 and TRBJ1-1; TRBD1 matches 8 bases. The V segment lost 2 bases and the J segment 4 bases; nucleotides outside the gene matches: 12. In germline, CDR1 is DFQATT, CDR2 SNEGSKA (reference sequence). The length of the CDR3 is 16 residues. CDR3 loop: CSARPTDRVDGTEAFF. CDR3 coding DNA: TGCAGTGCTAGACCTACGGACAGGGTTGATGGCACTGAAGCTTTCTTT.

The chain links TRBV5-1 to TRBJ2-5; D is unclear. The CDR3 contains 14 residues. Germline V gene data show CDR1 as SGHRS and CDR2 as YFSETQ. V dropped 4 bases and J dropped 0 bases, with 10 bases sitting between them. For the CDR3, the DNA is TGCGCCAGCAGCCTGGCGGACCACCAAGAGACCCAGTACTTC. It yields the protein CASSLADHQETQYF.

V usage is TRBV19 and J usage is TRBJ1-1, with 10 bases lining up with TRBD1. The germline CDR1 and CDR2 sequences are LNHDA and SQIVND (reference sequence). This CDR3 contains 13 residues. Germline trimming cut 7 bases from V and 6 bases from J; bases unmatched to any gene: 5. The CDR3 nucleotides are TGTGCCAGTACAAGGGACAGGGGCCCTGAAGCTTTCTTT. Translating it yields CASTRDRGPEAFF.

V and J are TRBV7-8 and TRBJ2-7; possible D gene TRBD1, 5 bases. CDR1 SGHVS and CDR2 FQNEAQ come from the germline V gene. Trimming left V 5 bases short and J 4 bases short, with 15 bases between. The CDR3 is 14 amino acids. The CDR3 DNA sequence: TGTGCCAGCAGCCCGGACATTAGAAATTACGAGCAGTACGTC. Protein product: CASSPDIRNYEQYV.

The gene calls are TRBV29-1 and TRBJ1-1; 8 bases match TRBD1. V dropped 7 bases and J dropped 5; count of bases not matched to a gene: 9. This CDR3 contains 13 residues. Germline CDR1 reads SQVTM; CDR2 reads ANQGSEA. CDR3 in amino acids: CSAVQGARTEAFF. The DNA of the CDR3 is TGCAGCGCTGTGCAGGGGGCGAGGACTGAAGCTTTCTTT.